Listed below are T cell receptor beta chains from one sample, sequenced in a study of shared clonotypes between healthy human individuals. Assay used: immunoSEQ multiplex PCR; TCRdb lists only in-frame clones, some missing. The sample consists of some 2 million clones, about 95% of them appearing once. What was sequenced was naive CD8+ T cells sorted from blood. The origin of the receptors is a man younger than 30 in good health. Each CDR3 is given with its conserved first and last residue. The D gene is left open where the match is weak. Clone sizes are given selectively: once, few, many, or a class where the clone is expanded.

j_call d_call v_call clone_size cdr3_aa cdr3_nt
TRBJ2-5 TRBD2 TRBV6-5 once CASSYGLAGSQETQYF TGTGCCAGCAGTTACGGACTAGCGGGATCCCAAGAGACCCAGTACTTC
TRBJ2-7 NA TRBV19 NA CASRMGIGEQYF TGTGCCAGTAGAATGGGGATCGGCGAGCAGTACTTC
TRBJ2-7 TRBD2 TRBV2 NA CASSETSGGTYEQYF TGTGCCAGCAGTGAGACTAGCGGGGGTACCTACGAGCAGTACTTC
TRBJ2-1 TRBD2 TRBV10-3 once CAISEQISGGLTGNEQFF TGTGCCATCAGTGAGCAGATTAGCGGGGGGCTGACCGGCAATGAGCAGTTCTTC
TRBJ2-7 TRBD1 TRBV5-4 NA CASSSKPGQGVHSYEQYF TGTGCCAGCAGCTCTAAACCGGGACAGGGGGTACACTCCTACGAGCAGTACTTC
TRBJ1-2 NA TRBV27 NA CASSFGGPDYGYTF TGTGCCAGCAGTTTTGGGGGGCCGGACTATGGCTACACCTTC
TRBJ2-3 TRBD1 TRBV6-6 NA CASSNWDRGRDTQYF TGTGCCAGCAGTAACTGGGACAGGGGGAGGGATACGCAGTATTTT
TRBJ1-3 TRBD1 TRBV30 once CAWSGLTRQGAEGNTIYF TGTGCCTGGAGTGGCCTCACCCGTCAGGGGGCAGAAGGAAACACCATATATTTT
TRBJ2-7 NA TRBV2 NA CASSEPSSYEQYF TGTGCCAGCAGTGAGCCCAGCTCCTACGAGCAGTACTTC
TRBJ1-1 NA TRBV5-4 once CASSLRGGTEAFF TGTGCCAGCAGCTTGAGAGGGGGGACTGAAGCTTTCTTT
TRBJ2-7 NA TRBV7-2 NA CASSSFKSSEQYF TGTGCCAGCAGCTCCTTCAAGAGCTCCGAGCAGTACTTC
TRBJ2-7 TRBD1 TRBV4-3 NA CASSLRQGAVHEQYF TGCGCCAGCAGCCTCAGACAGGGGGCGGTCCACGAGCAGTACTTC
TRBJ2-7 TRBD1 TRBV19 NA CASSPRGQGESYEQYF TGTGCCAGTAGCCCAAGGGGACAGGGGGAATCCTACGAGCAGTACTTC
TRBJ1-6 NA TRBV7-9 NA CASSPTAGNSPLHF TGTGCCAGCAGCCCAACAGCAGGGAATTCACCCCTCCACTTT
TRBJ1-3 NA TRBV6-6 NA CASSYPSAGNTIYF TGTGCCAGCAGTTACCCCAGCGCTGGAAACACCATATATTTT
TRBJ2-1 TRBD2 TRBV30 NA CAWTPLAGPSYNEQFF TGTGCCTGGACGCCCCTAGCGGGTCCCTCCTACAATGAGCAGTTCTTC
TRBJ2-7 NA TRBV29-1 NA CSVDTGHEQYF TGCAGCGTTGACACGGGCCACGAGCAGTACTTC
TRBJ2-7 NA TRBV27 NA CASSSGVSYEQYF TGTGCCAGCAGTTCAGGGGTCTCCTACGAGCAGTACTTC
TRBJ1-3 NA TRBV4-3 NA CASSQDEVSGNTIYF TGCGCCAGCAGCCAAGATGAGGTCTCTGGAAACACCATATATTTT
TRBJ1-2 NA TRBV25-1 NA CASSEWGANYGYTF TGTGCCAGCAGTGAATGGGGGGCTAACTATGGCTACACCTTC
TRBJ2-1 TRBD2 TRBV6-6 NA CASNKGREGDNEQFF TGTGCCAGCAATAAGGGGCGGGAGGGTGACAATGAGCAGTTCTTC
TRBJ1-2 NA TRBV9 NA CASSVAGANYGYTF TGTGCCAGCAGCGTAGCAGGGGCCAACTATGGCTACACCTTC
TRBJ2-1 NA TRBV4-3 NA CASSQDQRLTEGNEQFF TGCGCCAGCAGCCAAGATCAGAGGCTTACAGAGGGCAATGAGCAGTTCTTC
TRBJ1-4 NA TRBV2 NA CASRPDTEEKLFF TGTGCCAGCCGCCCGGATACAGAAGAAAAACTGTTTTTT
TRBJ1-1 NA TRBV7-9 once CASSLGVGSTDTEAFF TGTGCCAGCAGCTTAGGGGTGGGATCTACCGACACTGAAGCTTTCTTT
TRBJ2-3 NA TRBV10-1 NA CASSESANPLLVGPTDTQYF TGCGCCAGCAGTGAGTCCGCCAACCCGTTACTAGTGGGGCCCACAGATACGCAGTATTTT
TRBJ2-7 NA TRBV19 NA CASLEDEQYF TGTGCCAGCCTTGAAGACGAGCAGTACTTC
TRBJ2-5 TRBD2 TRBV9 NA CASSLGLAGGLETQYF TGTGCCAGCAGCCTAGGACTAGCGGGAGGGTTAGAGACCCAGTACTTC
TRBJ2-3 NA TRBV9 NA CASSVRQTPTDTQYF TGTGCCAGCAGCGTACGGCAGACCCCCACAGATACGCAGTATTTT
TRBJ2-5 NA TRBV4-1 NA CASSPRLGSQETQYF TGCGCCAGCAGTCCCCGACTAGGGTCGCAAGAGACCCAGTACTTC
TRBJ2-2 NA TRBV15 NA CATSRDGELFF TGTGCCACCAGCAGAGACGGGGAGCTGTTTTTT
TRBJ1-5 NA TRBV21-1 NA CASSKYGRRGQPQHF TGTGCCAGCAGCAAATATGGGAGGAGGGGTCAGCCCCAGCATTTT